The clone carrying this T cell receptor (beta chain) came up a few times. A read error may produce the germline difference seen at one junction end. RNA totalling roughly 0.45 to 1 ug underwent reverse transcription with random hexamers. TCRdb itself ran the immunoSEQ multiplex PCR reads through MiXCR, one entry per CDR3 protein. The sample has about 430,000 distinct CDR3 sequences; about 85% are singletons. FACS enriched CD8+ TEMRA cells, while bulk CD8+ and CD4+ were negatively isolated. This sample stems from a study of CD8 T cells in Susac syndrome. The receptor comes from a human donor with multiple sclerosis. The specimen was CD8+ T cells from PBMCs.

The CDR3 loop is CASSLAGGPGELFF. The CDR3 DNA sequence: TGTGCCAGCAGTTTAGCGGGGGGCCCCGGGGAGCTGTTTTTT. V and J are TRBV7-6 and TRBJ2-2, with 10 bases matching TRBD2. The CDR3 is made up of 14 amino acids. Germline-derived CDR1 and CDR2 are SGHVS and FNYEAQ.